These T cell receptor beta chains were read from a single sample in a study of response to subunit inactivated influenza vaccine. TCRdb independently ran MiXCR on the RT-PCR reads; one entry per CDR3 protein. In the table there are fewer than 200,000 distinct CDR3 sequences, about 10% of which are singletons. This sample comprised non-naive T cells sorted from PBMCs, obtained on the day of vaccination. The receptor source for this set is a man over 45 who received an inactivated influenza vaccine. Both conserved end residues are trimmed from each CDR3. A D gene is named only where the DNA matches it firmly. Size is stated for part of the rows, as once, few or many counts, or as a class when the clone is expanded.

d_call j_call clone_size v_call cdr3_aa
. TRBJ2-5 few TRBV7-2 ASSLAGRETQY
. TRBJ1-4 few TRBV5-6 ASRSRTSEKLF
TRBD2 TRBJ2-5 many TRBV2 ASRGLATIQQETQY
. TRBJ2-2 many TRBV20-1 SARDDQGREISGELF
TRBD2 TRBJ2-3 few TRBV3-1 ASSQATSGNTDTQY
. TRBJ1-6 few TRBV19 ASSIRTADNSPLH
. TRBJ1-2 few TRBV20-1 SASGGPGNYGYT
. TRBJ1-1 many TRBV10-3 AIRGADRSTEAF
TRBD1 TRBJ1-1 . TRBV27 ASSPGTGRGGTEAF
. TRBJ2-2 . TRBV6-4 ASSAEQGIGELF
TRBD1 TRBJ2-7 . TRBV5-1 ASSFTRTGESYEQY
. TRBJ1-3 few TRBV6-6 ASSYDGGNTIY
TRBD1 TRBJ2-3 . TRBV6-2/TRBV6-3 ASSFDRGLGTQY
TRBD2 TRBJ2-1 . TRBV20-1 SARRRGVAYNEQF
. TRBJ1-1 many TRBV6-1 ASTARPMTETEAF
TRBD1 TRBJ2-5 many TRBV4-2 ASSQGQKETQY
. TRBJ2-5 few TRBV5-1 ASSLGYETQY
. TRBJ2-4 many TRBV2 ASSDRGAVMGIQY
TRBD2 TRBJ2-7 few TRBV7-2 ASGLAANSYEQY
. TRBJ2-7 . TRBV4-3 ASSQAGRGHEQY
. TRBJ2-1 many TRBV12-3/TRBV12-4 ASSLYGNEQF
. TRBJ1-1 few TRBV6-5 ASSYLQATLNTEAF
. TRBJ2-2 few TRBV15 ATSRQGRTGELF
. TRBJ2-2 many TRBV6-2/TRBV6-3 ASSYEVGELF
. TRBJ2-1 . TRBV9 ASSVEGGYNEQF
TRBD2 TRBJ2-3 few TRBV4-1 ASSRGLAGFPDTQY
. TRBJ2-3 many TRBV5-5 ASSLVQIGTDTQY
. TRBJ2-7 many TRBV5-1 ASSLGTTDYEQY
. TRBJ2-1 few TRBV20-1 SASHGSSYNEQF
TRBD2 TRBJ2-3 many TRBV7-8 ASSPGTSQPNTQY
. TRBJ1-2 few TRBV12-3/TRBV12-4 ASSPRDPTLRYGYT
. TRBJ2-7 . TRBV3-1 ASSRRDYEQY
TRBD2 TRBJ2-3 many TRBV6-1 ASRRTSGGSDTQY
TRBD2 TRBJ2-2 few TRBV14 ASRPSGTGGAGELF
. TRBJ2-1 many TRBV3-1 ASSQRAYNEQF
TRBD2 TRBJ2-5 many TRBV7-2 ASSKGLAGEETQY
TRBD2 TRBJ2-2 few TRBV10-3 AIGSGRTTGELF
. TRBJ1-4 . TRBV20-1 SPRQLTNEKLF
. TRBJ2-6 . TRBV4-2 ASSPSRETGANVLT
TRBD1 TRBJ1-1 . TRBV20-1 SASRQGVNTEAF
TRBD1 TRBJ1-1 few TRBV7-8 ASSSRDRGSNTEAF
. TRBJ2-7 many TRBV28 ASRTAYEQY
. TRBJ1-4 few TRBV4-1 ASSLRQSSTNEKLF
TRBD1 TRBJ2-1 many TRBV12-3/TRBV12-4 ASSMGTVVL
TRBD1 TRBJ2-4 many TRBV4-3 ASSQGQGPKNIQY
. TRBJ1-4 . TRBV5-6 ASSLALPAGAGWEKLF
TRBD2 TRBJ2-7 . TRBV6-2/TRBV6-3 ASTLSSGPYEQY
TRBD2 TRBJ2-1 . TRBV14 ASSHTSGRPGNEQF